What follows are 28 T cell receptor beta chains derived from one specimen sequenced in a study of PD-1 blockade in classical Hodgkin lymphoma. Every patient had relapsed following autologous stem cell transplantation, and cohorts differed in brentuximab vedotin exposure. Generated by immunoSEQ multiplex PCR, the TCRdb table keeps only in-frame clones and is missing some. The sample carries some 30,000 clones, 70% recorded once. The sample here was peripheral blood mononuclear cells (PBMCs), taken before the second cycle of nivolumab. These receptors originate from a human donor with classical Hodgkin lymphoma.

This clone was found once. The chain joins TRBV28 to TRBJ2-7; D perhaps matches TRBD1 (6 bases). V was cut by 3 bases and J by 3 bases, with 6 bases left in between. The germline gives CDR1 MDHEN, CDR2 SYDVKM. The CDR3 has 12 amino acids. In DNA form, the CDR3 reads TGTGCCAGCAGTTTCAGGGGCTACGAGCAGTACGTC. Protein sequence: CASSFRGYEQYV.

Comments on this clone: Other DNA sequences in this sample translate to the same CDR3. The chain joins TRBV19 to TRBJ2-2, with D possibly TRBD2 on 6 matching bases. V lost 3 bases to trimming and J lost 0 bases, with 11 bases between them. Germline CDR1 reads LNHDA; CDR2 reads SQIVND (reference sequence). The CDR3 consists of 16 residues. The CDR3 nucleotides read TGTGCCAGTAGTATTCTGCCGGGGGCGAACACCGGGGAGCTGTTTTTT. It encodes CASSILPGANTGELFF.

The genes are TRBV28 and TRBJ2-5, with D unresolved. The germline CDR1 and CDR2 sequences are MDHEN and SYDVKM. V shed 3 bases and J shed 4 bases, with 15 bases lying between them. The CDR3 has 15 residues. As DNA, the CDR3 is TGTGCCAGCAGTTTTCTTACGGACGGGCGAGAGACCCAGTACTTC. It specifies CASSFLTDGRETQYF. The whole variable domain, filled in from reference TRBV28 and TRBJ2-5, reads DVKVTQSSRYLVKRTGEKVFLECVQDMDHENMFWYRQDPGLGLRLIYFSYDVKMKEKGDIPEGYSVSREKKERFSLILESASTNQTSMYLCASSFLTDGRETQYFGPGTRLLVL.

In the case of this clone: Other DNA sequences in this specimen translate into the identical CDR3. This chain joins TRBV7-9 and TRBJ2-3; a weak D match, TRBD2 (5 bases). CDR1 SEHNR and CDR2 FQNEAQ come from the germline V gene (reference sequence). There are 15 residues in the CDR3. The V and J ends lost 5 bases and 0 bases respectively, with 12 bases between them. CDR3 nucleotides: TGTGCCAGCAGCCGGACTGGGCCAAGCACAGATACGCAGTATTTT. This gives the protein CASSRTGPSTDTQYF.

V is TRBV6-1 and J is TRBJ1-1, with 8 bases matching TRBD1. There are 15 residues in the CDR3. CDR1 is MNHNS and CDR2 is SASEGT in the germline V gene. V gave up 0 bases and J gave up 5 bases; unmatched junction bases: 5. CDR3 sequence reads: CASSEAGTGFTEAFF. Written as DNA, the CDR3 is TGTGCCAGCAGTGAAGCCGGGACAGGCTTTACTGAAGCTTTCTTT.

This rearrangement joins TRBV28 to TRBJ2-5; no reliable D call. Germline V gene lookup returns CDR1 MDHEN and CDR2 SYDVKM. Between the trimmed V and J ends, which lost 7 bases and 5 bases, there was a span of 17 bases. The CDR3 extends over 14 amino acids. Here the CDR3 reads CASTPPHLAETQYF. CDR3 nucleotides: TGTGCCAGCACCCCCCCCCACCTCGCGGAGACCCAGTACTTC.

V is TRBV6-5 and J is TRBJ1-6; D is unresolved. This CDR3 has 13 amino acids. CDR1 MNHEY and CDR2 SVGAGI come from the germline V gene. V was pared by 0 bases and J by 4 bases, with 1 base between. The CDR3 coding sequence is TGTGCCAGCAGTTACTCGTATAATTCACCCCTCCACTTT. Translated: CASSYSYNSPLHF.

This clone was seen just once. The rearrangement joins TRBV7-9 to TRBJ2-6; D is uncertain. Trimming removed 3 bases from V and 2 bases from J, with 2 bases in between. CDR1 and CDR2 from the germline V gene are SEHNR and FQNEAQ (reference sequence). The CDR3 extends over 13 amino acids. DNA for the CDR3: TGTGCCAGCAGCTTCGCTGGGGCCAACGTCCTGACTTTC. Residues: CASSFAGANVLTF.

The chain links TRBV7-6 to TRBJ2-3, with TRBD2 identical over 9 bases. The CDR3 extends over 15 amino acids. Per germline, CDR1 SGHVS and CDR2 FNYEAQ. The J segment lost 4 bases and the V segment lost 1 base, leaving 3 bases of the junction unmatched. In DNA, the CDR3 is TGTGCCAGCAGCTTAGGAGCGGGGGGCCCAGATACGCAGTATTTT. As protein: CASSLGAGGPDTQYF. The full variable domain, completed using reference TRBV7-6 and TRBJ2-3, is GAGVSQSPRYKVTKRGQDVALRCDPISGHVSLYWYRQALGQGPEFLTYFNYEAQQDKSGLPNDRFSAERPEGSISTLTIQRTEQRDSAMYRCASSLGAGGPDTQYFGPGTRLTVL.

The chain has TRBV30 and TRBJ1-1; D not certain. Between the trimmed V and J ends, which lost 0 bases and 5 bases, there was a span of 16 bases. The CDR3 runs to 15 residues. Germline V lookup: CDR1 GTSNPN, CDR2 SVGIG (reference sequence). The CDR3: CAWSVPNPLGTEAFF. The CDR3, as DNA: TGTGCCTGGAGTGTTCCGAACCCTCTGGGGACTGAAGCTTTCTTT.

The CDR3 sequence: CASSQEGQGLNTIYF. In DNA, the CDR3 is TGCGCCAGCAGCCAGGAGGGACAGGGGTTAAACACCATATATTTT. The chain employs TRBV4-3 and TRBJ1-3; TRBD1 agrees at 10 bases. After removal of 3 bases from V and 6 bases from J, the junction contained 5 bases not matched to a gene. Per the germline V gene, CDR1 is LGHNA and CDR2 is YSLEER. This CDR3 comprises 15 residues.

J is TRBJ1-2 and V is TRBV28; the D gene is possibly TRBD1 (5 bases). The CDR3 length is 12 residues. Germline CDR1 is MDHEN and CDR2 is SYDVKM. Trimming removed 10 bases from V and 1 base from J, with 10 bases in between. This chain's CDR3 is CATWTFNYGYTF. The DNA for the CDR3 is TGTGCCACCTGGACATTTAACTATGGCTACACCTTC.

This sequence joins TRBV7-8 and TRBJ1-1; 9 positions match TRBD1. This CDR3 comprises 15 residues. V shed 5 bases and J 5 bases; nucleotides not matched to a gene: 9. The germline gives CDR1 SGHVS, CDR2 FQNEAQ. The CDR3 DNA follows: TGTGCCAGCAGCAAATGGACAGGGGAAGGGACTGAAGCTTTCTTT. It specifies CASSKWTGEGTEAFF.

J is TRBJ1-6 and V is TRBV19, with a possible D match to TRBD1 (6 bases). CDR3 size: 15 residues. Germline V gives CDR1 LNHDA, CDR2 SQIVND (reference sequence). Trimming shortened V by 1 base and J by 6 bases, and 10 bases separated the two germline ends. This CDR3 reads CASSIASGANSPLHF. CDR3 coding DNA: TGTGCCAGTAGTATAGCGTCAGGGGCTAATTCACCCCTCCACTTT. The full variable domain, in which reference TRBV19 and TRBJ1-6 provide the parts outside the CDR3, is DGGITQSPKYLFRKEGQNVTLSCEQNLNHDAMYWYRQDPGQGLRLIYYSQIVNDFQKGDIAEGYSVSREKKESFPLTVTSAQKNPTAFYLCASSIASGANSPLHFGNGTRLTVT.

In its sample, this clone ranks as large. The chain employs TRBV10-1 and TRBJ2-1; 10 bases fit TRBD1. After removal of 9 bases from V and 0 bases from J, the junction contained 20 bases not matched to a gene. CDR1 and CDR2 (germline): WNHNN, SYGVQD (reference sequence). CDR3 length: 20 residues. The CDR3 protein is CASNPADPGQGSSSYNEQFF. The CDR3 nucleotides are TGCGCCAGTAACCCAGCCGACCCGGGACAGGGGTCCAGCTCCTACAATGAGCAGTTCTTC.

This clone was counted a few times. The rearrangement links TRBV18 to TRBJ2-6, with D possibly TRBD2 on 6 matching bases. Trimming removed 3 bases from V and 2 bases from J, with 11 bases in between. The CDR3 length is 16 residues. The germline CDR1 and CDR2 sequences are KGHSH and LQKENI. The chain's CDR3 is CASSPRERAGANVLTF. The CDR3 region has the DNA TGTGCCAGCTCACCCCGGGAGAGGGCTGGGGCCAACGTCCTGACTTTC.

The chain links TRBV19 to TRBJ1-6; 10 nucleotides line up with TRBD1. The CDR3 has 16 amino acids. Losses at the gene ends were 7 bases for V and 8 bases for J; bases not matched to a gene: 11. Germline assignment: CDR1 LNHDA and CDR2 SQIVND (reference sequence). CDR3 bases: TGTGCCAGTACCTACCTCCCGGGGACAGGGGATTCACCCCTCCACTTT. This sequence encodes CASTYLPGTGDSPLHF.

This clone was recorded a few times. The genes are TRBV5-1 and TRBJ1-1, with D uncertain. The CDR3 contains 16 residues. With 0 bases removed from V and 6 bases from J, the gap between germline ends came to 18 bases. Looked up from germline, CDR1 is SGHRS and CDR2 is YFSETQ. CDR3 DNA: TGCGCCAGCAGCTTGGATCCTGGCAGGTTGGGTTCTGAAGCTTTCTTT. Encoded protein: CASSLDPGRLGSEAFF.

CDR3 DNA: TGTGCCATCAGTGAGCCGCCGGGGTCTGAAGCTTTCTTT. It is translated as CAISEPPGSEAFF. The J gene is TRBJ1-1, the V gene TRBV10-3; D ambiguous. Trimming pared 2 bases from V and 6 bases from J, leaving 10 bases between. The CDR3 has 13 residues. Germline CDR1 reads ENHRY; CDR2 reads SYGVKD.

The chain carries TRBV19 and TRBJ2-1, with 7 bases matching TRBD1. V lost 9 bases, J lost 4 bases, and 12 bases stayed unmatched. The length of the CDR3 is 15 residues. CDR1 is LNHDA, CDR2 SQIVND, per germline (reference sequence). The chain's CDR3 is CASDVDRTTYNEQFF. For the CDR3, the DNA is TGTGCCAGCGATGTGGACAGGACAACATACAATGAGCAGTTCTTC.

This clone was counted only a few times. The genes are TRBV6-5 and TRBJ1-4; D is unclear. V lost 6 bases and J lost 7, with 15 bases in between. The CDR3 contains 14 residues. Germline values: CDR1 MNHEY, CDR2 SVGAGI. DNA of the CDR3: TGTGCCAGCAGCCCTAGTAGAGGGCGTGAAAAACTGTTTTTT. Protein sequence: CASSPSRGREKLFF.

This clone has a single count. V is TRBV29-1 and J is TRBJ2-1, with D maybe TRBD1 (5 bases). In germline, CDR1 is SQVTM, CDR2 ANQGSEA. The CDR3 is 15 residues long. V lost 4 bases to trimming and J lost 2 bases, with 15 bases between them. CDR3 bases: TGCAGCGTTGTGGGGCGGCCCTTTACCTACAATGAGCAGTTCTTC. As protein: CSVVGRPFTYNEQFF.

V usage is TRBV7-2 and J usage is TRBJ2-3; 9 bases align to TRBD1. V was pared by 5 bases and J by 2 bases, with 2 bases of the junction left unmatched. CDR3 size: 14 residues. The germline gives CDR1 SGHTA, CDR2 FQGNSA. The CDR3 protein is CASSRDRATDTQYF. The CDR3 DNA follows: TGTGCCAGCAGCCGGGACAGGGCCACAGATACGCAGTATTTT.

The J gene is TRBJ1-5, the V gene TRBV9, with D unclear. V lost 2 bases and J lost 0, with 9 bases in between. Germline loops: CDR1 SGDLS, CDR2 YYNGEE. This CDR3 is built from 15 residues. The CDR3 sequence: CASSVGWDSNQPQHF. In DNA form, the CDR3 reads TGTGCCAGCAGCGTTGGGTGGGATAGCAATCAGCCCCAGCATTTT.

Written as DNA, the CDR3 is TGCGCCAGCAGCTTGGCTGGGGCCAACGTCCTGACTTTC. Translating it yields CASSLAGANVLTF. The chain joins TRBV5-1 to TRBJ2-6; unclear D gene. This CDR3 region has 13 residues. Germline CDR1 and CDR2: SGHRS and YFSETQ. Trimming took off 0 bases at V and 2 bases at J, with 0 bases between the two ends.

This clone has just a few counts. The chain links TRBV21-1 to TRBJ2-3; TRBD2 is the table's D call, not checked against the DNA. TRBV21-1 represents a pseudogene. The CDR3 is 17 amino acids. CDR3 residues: CASSKVGSGGSTDTQYF. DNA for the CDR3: TGTGCCAGCAGCAAAGTGGGTAGCGGGGGCAGCACAGATACGCAGTATTTT.

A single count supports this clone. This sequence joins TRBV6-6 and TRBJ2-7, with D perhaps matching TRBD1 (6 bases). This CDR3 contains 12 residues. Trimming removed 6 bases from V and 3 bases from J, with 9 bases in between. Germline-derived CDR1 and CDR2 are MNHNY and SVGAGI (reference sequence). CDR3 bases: TGTGCCAGCAGCCCACAGGGCTACGAGCAGTACGTC. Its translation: CASSPQGYEQYV.

CDR3 amino acids: CASSASGSSYEQYF. CDR3 in DNA: TGTGCCAGCAGTGCTAGCGGTAGCTCCTACGAGCAGTACTTC. The chain combines TRBV6-1 with TRBJ2-7; 7 bases agree with TRBD2. Trimming cost V 4 bases and J 0 bases; bases outside gene matches: 3. The CDR3 runs 14 residues. The germline CDR1 and CDR2 sequences are MNHNS and SASEGT.